This passage covers 11 T cell receptor beta chains from one sample sequenced in a study of blood T cell repertoires in COVID-19. Some clones are missing from TCRdb's copy, which holds only in-frame ones; the method was immunoSEQ multiplex PCR. The data hold about 200,000 clones, with around 88% observed a single time. Source material: peripheral blood. The receptors shown here come from a woman aged 50 to 65 with acute or convalescent COVID-19.

The V and J genes are TRBV29-1 and TRBJ2-7; 11 bases fit TRBD1. V lost 3 bases and J lost 6; bases outside the gene matches: 4. The CDR3 length is 13 residues. CDR1 and CDR2 from the germline V gene are SQVTM and ANQGSEA. The CDR3 spells CSVEDRGQVEQYF. The DNA for the CDR3 is TGCAGCGTTGAGGACAGGGGGCAGGTCGAGCAGTACTTC.

J is TRBJ2-1 and V is TRBV2; D is possibly TRBD1 (6 bases). CDR3 size: 15 residues. Trimming left V 6 bases short and J 0 bases short, with 12 bases between. CDR1 and CDR2 from the germline V gene are SNHLY and FYNNEI. The CDR3 protein is CASSRQADSYNEQFF. The CDR3 coding sequence is TGTGCCAGCAGCCGACAGGCCGACTCCTACAATGAGCAGTTCTTC.

The chain combines TRBV5-1 with TRBJ2-2; TRBD1 matches at 7 bases. Germline CDR1 reads SGHRS; CDR2 reads YFSETQ. This CDR3 contains 15 residues. Losses at the gene ends were 7 bases for V and 1 base for J; bases not matched to a gene: 7. The CDR3 reads CASGPGQMNTGELFF. CDR3 in DNA: TGCGCCAGCGGCCCGGGACAGATGAACACCGGGGAGCTGTTTTTT.

The V call is TRBV5-4, the J call TRBJ2-1; 11 bases align to TRBD2. Germline lookup yields CDR1 SGHNT and CDR2 YYREEE (reference sequence). The CDR3 is made up of 16 amino acids. The trim removed 3 bases at V and 7 bases at J, leaving 9 bases unmatched. This CDR3 is CASSSPLAGGDNEQFF. The DNA of the CDR3 is TGTGCCAGCAGCTCCCCCCTAGCGGGAGGAGATAATGAGCAGTTCTTC.

A few counts support this clone. The chain couples TRBV28 to TRBJ2-7; 12 bases fit TRBD2. V shed 6 bases and J 7 bases; nucleotides not matched to a gene: 13. This CDR3 is built from 16 residues. CDR1 MDHEN and CDR2 SYDVKM come from the germline V gene. Here the CDR3 reads CASSPTPSGRAREQYF. CDR3 sequence (DNA): TGTGCCAGCAGCCCTACCCCTAGCGGGAGGGCGAGGGAGCAGTACTTC.

The chain links TRBV21-1 to TRBJ1-2; the DNA was not compared with TRBD1, the D call given in the table. TRBV21-1 is classified as a pseudogene. The length of the CDR3 is 16 residues. This chain's CDR3 is CASSLKQPQSYYGYTF. The CDR3 DNA is TGTGCCAGCAGCCTCAAACAGCCACAGAGCTACTATGGCTACACCTTC.

The CDR3 nucleotides read TGCAGCGTTGAAGCTGGGCAGGGGAGCGGAAACACCTTC. The encoded protein is CSVEAGQGSGNTF. The chain links TRBV29-1 to TRBJ1-2; a possible D gene is TRBD1 (6 bases). The CDR3 consists of 13 residues. Trimming took 1 base from V and 12 from J, leaving 18 bases between them. Germline CDR1 is SQVTM and CDR2 is ANQGSEA.

J is TRBJ2-2 and V is TRBV5-1, with 8 bases that match TRBD1. Germline values: CDR1 SGHRS, CDR2 YFSETQ. This CDR3 has 16 residues. V lost 5 bases and J lost 7; bases outside the gene matches: 13. In nucleotides, the CDR3 is TGCGCCAGCAGTTTCGCTGGACAGGGTAAAGGCGGGGAGCTGTTTTTT. Protein sequence: CASSFAGQGKGGELFF.

This clone was observed once. The V and J genes are TRBV6-5 and TRBJ2-7, with D perhaps matching TRBD1 (6 bases). The CDR3 totals 15 residues. Trimming removed 4 bases from V and 0 bases from J, with 13 bases in between. Germline V gives CDR1 MNHEY, CDR2 SVGAGI. CDR3 nucleotides: TGTGCCAGCAGTTCGCGCCGGGACACCTCCTACGAGCAGTACTTC. Translation: CASSSRRDTSYEQYF.

The V and J genes are TRBV9 and TRBJ2-7, with 11 bases that match TRBD1. The V gene end was trimmed by 3 bases and the J gene end by 3 bases; junction bases not matched to a gene: 5. Germline lookup yields CDR1 SGDLS and CDR2 YYNGEE. The CDR3 covers 15 residues. The CDR3 loop is CASSAGGTGGYEQYF. DNA of the CDR3: TGTGCCAGCAGCGCCGGGGGGACAGGGGGCTACGAGCAGTACTTC.

The chain links TRBV11-2 to TRBJ2-7; D not certain. Per the germline V gene, CDR1 is SGHAT and CDR2 is FQNNGV. CDR3 size: 16 residues. V was cut by 1 base and J by 3 bases, with 16 bases left in between. The CDR3 nucleotides are TGTGCCAGCAGCTTAGGGATAGCCAGACTCAACTACGAGCAGTACTTC. This encodes CASSLGIARLNYEQYF.